The T cell receptor (beta chain) under discussion was sequenced for a study of T cell changes during pregnancy in multiple sclerosis. Repertoires were generated with immunoSEQ multiplex PCR, while TCRdb's copy carries only in-frame clones and drops some. The sample lists tens of thousands of clones, around 93% occurring once. Germline CDR1 SEHNR, CDR2 FQNEAQ (reference sequence). This CDR3 has 13 residues. Trimming cost V 5 bases and J 7 bases, with 11 bases left between them. The chain has TRBV7-9 and TRBJ1-4; D not certain. The TCR originated in a female donor in good health, enrolled as a control in a pregnancy study. This specimen consisted of CD4+ T cells from peripheral blood mononuclear cells, obtained in the third trimester of pregnancy. The chain's CDR3 is CASSHPLSEKLFF. Written as DNA, the CDR3 is TGTGCCAGCAGCCACCCGCTCAGTGAAAAACTGTTTTTT.